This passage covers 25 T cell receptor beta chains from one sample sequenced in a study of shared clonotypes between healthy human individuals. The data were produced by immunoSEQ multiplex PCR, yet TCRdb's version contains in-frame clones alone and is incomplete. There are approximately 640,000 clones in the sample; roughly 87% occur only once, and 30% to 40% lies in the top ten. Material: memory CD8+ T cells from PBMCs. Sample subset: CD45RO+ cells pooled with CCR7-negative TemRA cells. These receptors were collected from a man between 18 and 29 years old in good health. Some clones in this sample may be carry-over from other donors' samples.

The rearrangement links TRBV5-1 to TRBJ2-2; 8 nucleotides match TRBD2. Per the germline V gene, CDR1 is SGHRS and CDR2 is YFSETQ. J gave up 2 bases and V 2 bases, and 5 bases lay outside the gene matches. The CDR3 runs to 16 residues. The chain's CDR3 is CASSFEREYNTGELFF. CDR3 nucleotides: TGCGCCAGCAGCTTCGAGCGGGAGTATAACACCGGGGAGCTGTTTTTT.

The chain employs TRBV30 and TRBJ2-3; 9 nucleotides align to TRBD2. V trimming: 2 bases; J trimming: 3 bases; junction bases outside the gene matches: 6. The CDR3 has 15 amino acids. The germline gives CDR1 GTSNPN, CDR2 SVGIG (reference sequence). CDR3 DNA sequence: TGTGCCTGGAGTATCCTGACTAGCGGAACAGATACGCAGTATTTT. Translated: CAWSILTSGTDTQYF.

The CDR3 bases are TGTGCCACCAGCAGAGATCATCGGGACAGTTTTAATGAAAAACTGTTTTTT. Protein sequence: CATSRDHRDSFNEKLFF. The rearrangement uses TRBV15 and TRBJ1-4, with 7 bases aligning to TRBD1. The J segment lost 4 bases and the V segment lost 0 bases, leaving 8 bases of the junction unmatched. This CDR3 has 17 residues. The V gene's germline CDR1 is LNHNV and CDR2 YYDKDF (reference sequence). The full variable domain, in which reference TRBV15 and TRBJ1-4 provide the parts outside the CDR3, is DAMVIQNPRYQVTQFGKPVTLSCSQTLNHNVMYWYQQKSSQAPKLLFHYYDKDFNNEADTPDNFQSRRPNTSFCFLDIRSPGLGDTAMYLCATSRDHRDSFNEKLFFGSGTQLSVL.

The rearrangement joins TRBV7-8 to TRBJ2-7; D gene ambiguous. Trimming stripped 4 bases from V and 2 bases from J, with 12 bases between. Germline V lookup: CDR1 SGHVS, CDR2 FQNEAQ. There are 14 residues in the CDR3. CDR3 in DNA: TGTGCCAGCAGCTCGGCAGGCGCTGCCTACGAGCAGTACTTC. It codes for CASSSAGAAYEQYF.

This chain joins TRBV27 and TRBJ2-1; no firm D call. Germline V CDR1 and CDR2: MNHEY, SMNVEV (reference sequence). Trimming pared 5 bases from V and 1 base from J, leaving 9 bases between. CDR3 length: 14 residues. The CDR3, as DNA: TGTGCCAGCAGTCGGTTGGAGTCCTACAATGAGCAGTTCTTC. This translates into CASSRLESYNEQFF.

CDR3 nucleotides: TGTGCCAGCAGCCTTCACCGGACTAGCGGGAACTCCTACAATGAGCAGTTCTTC. Protein sequence: CASSLHRTSGNSYNEQFF. The J gene is TRBJ2-1, the V gene TRBV2; 12 bases are shared with TRBD2. The V gene's germline CDR1 is SNHLY and CDR2 FYNNEI. CDR3 length: 18 amino acids. V lost 6 bases to trimming and J lost 0 bases; unmatched junction nucleotides: 9.

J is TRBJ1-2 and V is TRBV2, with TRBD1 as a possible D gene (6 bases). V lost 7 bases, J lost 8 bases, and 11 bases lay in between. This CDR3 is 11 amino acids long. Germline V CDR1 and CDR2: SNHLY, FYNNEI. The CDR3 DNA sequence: TGTGCCAGCACAGGGGTGGGAGGCTACACCTTC. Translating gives CASTGVGGYTF.

The DNA of the CDR3 is TGTGCCAGCAGCTGGGGACCGCCAAGAGAGTGGGAGCAGTACTTC. Translating it yields CASSWGPPREWEQYF. This chain uses TRBV7-9 with TRBJ2-7; D may correspond to TRBD1 or TRBD2 (5 bases each). Germline CDR1 reads SEHNR; CDR2 reads FQNEAQ (reference sequence). The CDR3 loop spans 15 amino acids. V shed 4 bases and J shed 7 bases, with 20 bases lying between them.

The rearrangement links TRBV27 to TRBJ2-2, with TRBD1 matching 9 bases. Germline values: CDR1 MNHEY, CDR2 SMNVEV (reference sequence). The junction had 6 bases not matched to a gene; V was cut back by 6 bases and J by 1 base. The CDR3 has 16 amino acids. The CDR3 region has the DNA TGTGCCAGCAGGAGGACAGGGGTAGGGAACACCGGGGAGCTGTTTTTT. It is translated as CASRRTGVGNTGELFF.

The CDR3 coding sequence is TGTGCCAGCAGTGAAAGGGGGACCAACACTGAAGCTTTCTTT. It yields the protein CASSERGTNTEAFF. The chain is built from TRBV6-1 and TRBJ1-1; weak D call: TRBD1 (6 bases). CDR3 size: 14 residues. The germline V gene has CDR1 MNHNS and CDR2 SASEGT. V lost 2 bases to trimming and J lost 2 bases, with 9 bases between them.

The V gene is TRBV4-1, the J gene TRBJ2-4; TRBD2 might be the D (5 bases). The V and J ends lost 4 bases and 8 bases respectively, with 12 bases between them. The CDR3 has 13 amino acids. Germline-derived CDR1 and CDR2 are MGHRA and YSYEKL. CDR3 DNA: TGCGCCAGCAGCCTAGCGACCATGGACATTCAGTACTTC. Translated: CASSLATMDIQYF.

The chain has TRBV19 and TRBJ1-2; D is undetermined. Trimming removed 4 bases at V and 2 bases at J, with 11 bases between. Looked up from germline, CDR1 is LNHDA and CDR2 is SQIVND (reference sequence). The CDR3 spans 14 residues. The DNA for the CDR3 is TGTGCCAGTAGTACCGGGTCGATAAACTATGGCTACACCTTC. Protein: CASSTGSINYGYTF.

This chain's CDR3 is CASSIGSNEQYF. CDR3 sequence (DNA): TGTGCCAGTAGTATCGGTTCGAACGAGCAGTACTTC. The chain couples TRBV19 to TRBJ2-7; D gene uncertain. The CDR3 sequence is 12 residues long. Germline-derived CDR1 and CDR2 are LNHDA and SQIVND (reference sequence). The germline V and J ends were trimmed by 3 bases and 5 bases, with 8 bases remaining between them. Full variable domain (rest looked up from reference TRBV19 and TRBJ2-7): DGGITQSPKYLFRKEGQNVTLSCEQNLNHDAMYWYRQDPGQGLRLIYYSQIVNDFQKGDIAEGYSVSREKKESFPLTVTSAQKNPTAFYLCASSIGSNEQYFGPGTRLTVT.

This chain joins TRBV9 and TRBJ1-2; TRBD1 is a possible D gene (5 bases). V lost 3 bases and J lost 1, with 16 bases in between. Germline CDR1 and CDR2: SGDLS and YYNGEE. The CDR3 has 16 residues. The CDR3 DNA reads TGTGCCAGCAGCGGCAGGGTCGACTCGATTAACTATGGCTACACCTTC. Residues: CASSGRVDSINYGYTF.

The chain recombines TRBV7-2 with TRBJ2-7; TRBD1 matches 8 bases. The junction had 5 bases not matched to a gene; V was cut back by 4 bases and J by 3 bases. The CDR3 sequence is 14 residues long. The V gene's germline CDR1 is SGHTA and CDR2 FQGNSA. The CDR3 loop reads CASSSRDRFYEQYF. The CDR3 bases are TGTGCCAGCAGCTCCCGGGACAGGTTCTACGAGCAGTACTTC.

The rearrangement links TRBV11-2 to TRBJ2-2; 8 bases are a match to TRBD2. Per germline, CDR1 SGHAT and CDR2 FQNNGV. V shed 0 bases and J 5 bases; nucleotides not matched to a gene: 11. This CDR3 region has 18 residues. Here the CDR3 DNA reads TGTGCCAGCAGCTTAGAATGGAGCGGGAGAGTGAGGACCGGGGAGCTGTTTTTT. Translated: CASSLEWSGRVRTGELFF.

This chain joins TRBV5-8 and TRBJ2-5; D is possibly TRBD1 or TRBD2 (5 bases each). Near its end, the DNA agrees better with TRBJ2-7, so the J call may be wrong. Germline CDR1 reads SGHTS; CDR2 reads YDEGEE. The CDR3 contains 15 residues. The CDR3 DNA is TGTGCCAGCAGCTTGGTGGGGACGAACCTTTTCGAGCAGTACTTC. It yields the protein CASSLVGTNLFEQYF.

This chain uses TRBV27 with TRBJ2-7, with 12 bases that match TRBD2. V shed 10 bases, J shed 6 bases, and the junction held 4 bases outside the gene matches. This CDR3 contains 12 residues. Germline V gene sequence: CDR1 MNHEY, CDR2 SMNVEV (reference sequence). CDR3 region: CATTSGRLEQYF. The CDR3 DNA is TGTGCCACCACTAGCGGGAGGCTCGAGCAGTACTTC.

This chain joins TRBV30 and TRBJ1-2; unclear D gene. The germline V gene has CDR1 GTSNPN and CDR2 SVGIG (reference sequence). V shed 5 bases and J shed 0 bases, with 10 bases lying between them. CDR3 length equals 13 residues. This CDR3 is CAWGKTANYGYTF. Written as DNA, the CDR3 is TGTGCCTGGGGGAAGACCGCTAACTATGGCTACACCTTC.

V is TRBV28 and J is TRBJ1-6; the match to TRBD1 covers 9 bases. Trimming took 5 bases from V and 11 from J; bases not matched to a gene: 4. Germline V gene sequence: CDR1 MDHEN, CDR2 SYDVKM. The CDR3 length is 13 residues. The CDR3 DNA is TGTGCCAGCAGTCCACAGGGGGCCACACCCCTCCACTTT. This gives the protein CASSPQGATPLHF.

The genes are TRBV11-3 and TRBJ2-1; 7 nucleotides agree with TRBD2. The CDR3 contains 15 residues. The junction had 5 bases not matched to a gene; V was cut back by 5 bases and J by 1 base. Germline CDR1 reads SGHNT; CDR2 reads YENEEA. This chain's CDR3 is CASSIFGGSYNEQFF. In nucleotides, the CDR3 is TGTGCCAGCAGCATCTTCGGGGGGTCCTACAATGAGCAGTTCTTC.

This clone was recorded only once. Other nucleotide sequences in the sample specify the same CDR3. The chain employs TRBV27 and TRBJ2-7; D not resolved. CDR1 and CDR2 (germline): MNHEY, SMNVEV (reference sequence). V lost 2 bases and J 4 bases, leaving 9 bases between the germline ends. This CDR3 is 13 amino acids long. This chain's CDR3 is CASSLGSRYEQYF. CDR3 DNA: TGTGCCAGCAGTTTAGGATCAAGGTACGAGCAGTACTTC.

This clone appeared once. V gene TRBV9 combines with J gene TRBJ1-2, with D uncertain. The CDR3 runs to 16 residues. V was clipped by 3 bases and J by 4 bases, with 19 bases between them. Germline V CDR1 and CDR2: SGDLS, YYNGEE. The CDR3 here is CASSAQITEAAYGYTF. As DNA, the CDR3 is TGTGCCAGCAGCGCCCAAATCACTGAGGCAGCCTATGGCTACACCTTC.

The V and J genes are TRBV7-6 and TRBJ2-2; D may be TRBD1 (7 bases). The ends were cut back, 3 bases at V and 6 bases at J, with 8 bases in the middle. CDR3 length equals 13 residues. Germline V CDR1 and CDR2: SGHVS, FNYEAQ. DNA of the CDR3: TGTGCCAGCAGCTTCAGGGGGGCCGGGGAGCTGTTTTTT. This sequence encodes CASSFRGAGELFF. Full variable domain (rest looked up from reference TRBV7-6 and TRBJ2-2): GAGVSQSPRYKVTKRGQDVALRCDPISGHVSLYWYRQALGQGPEFLTYFNYEAQQDKSGLPNDRFSAERPEGSISTLTIQRTEQRDSAMYRCASSFRGAGELFFGEGSRLTVL.

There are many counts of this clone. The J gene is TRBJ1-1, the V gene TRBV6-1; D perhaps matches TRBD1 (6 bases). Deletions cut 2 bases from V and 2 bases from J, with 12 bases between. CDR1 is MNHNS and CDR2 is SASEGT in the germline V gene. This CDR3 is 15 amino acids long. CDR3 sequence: CASSETTGYNTEAFF. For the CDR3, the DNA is TGTGCCAGCAGTGAAACGACAGGCTACAACACTGAAGCTTTCTTT.